The source of this T cell receptor beta chain is a study of blood T cell repertoires in COVID-19. At the level of the study: Spain, Italy and the United States supplied samples that represented acute and convalescent COVID-19.

With V trimmed by 5 bases and J by 6 bases, 6 bases remained unmatched. The germline gives CDR1 MNHEY, CDR2 SVGEGT. The CDR3 runs to 15 residues. Source study methods: Scientists estimated how many nucleated cells there were by amplifying reference gene primers. Here immunoSEQ multiplex PCR was the method, and the copy in TCRdb shows in-frame clones only, minus some. For V, J and clone size, that table is used; D and trimming come from the DNA. Of some 200,000 clones in the sample, about 83% were seen once. Sequences were obtained from peripheral blood. The origin of this receptor is a woman aged 18-29 years who had recovered from COVID-19. The chain combines TRBV6-2 or TRBV6-3 with TRBJ2-1, with TRBD2 identical over 11 bases. DNA of the CDR3: TGTGCCAGCAGTGCACTAGCGGGAGCTGGCAATGAGCAGTTCTTC. Encoded protein: CASSALAGAGNEQFF.